The clone carrying this TCR beta chain was observed once. Other DNA sequences from this sample encode an identical CDR3 as well. In germline, CDR1 is LNHDA, CDR2 SQIVND (reference sequence). The CDR3 runs to 16 residues. The ends were cut back, 0 bases at V and 4 bases at J, with 13 bases in the middle. These data come from a study of OX40 agonist ivuxolimab in advanced cancers. Study information: Participants averaged about 66 years of age (range roughly 23 to 80) and were about 85% male. Partial responses were achieved by three patients: one hepatocellular carcinoma, two cutaneous melanoma.

Method: immunoSEQ multiplex PCR; TCRdb's copy keeps in-frame clones and lacks some. The sample holds about 69,000 clones; around 80% are singletons and the top ten take about 2.2%. The source of this sequence is an adult with an advanced solid tumor such as melanoma, head and neck, liver or kidney cancer. The specimen comprised CD4+ or CD8+ T cells sorted from blood, sampled in a trial of the OX40 agonist ivuxolimab. The chain has TRBV19 and TRBJ2-1; D possibly uses TRBD1 or TRBD2 (6 bases each). This chain's CDR3 is CASSIDGGGVYNEQFF. CDR3 DNA: TGTGCCAGTAGTATAGATGGGGGCGGGGTTTACAATGAGCAGTTCTTC.